This is a list of T cell receptor beta chains from one sample in a study of human T cells and chemical hapten exposure. TCRdb reprocessed the 5' RACE reads via MiXCR and lists one record per CDR3 protein. The table shows under 150,000 distinct CDR3 sequences, with 19% occurring only once. The receptors were gathered from a human donor in good health. The conserved cysteine and the conserved F or W are not part of the CDR3 here. Fields, in order: CDR3 length, clone size, J gene, V gene, CDR3 protein. Where a row states a size, it is once, few, many or the class of an expanded clone; other rows omit it.

length: 11
size: -
J: TRBJ2-7
V: TRBV28
CDR3: ASSLLGPKGQY

length: 13
size: few
J: TRBJ2-7
V: TRBV15
CDR3: ATSRDWRLSYEQY

length: 16
size: few
J: TRBJ2-5
V: TRBV20-1
CDR3: SASPSGREGGPQETQY

length: 14
size: -
J: TRBJ1-2
V: TRBV7-9
CDR3: ASSRLSTVANYGYT

length: 11
size: -
J: TRBJ2-1
V: TRBV28
CDR3: ASRAGDSGKQF

length: 13
size: many
J: TRBJ2-1
V: TRBV12-3/TRBV12-4
CDR3: ASSFGGPLRNEQF

length: 10
size: -
J: TRBJ2-1
V: TRBV29-1
CDR3: SVGGGPRGEF

length: 11
size: few
J: TRBJ1-2
V: TRBV30
CDR3: AWIPAGVGGYT

length: 12
size: few
J: TRBJ1-5
V: TRBV7-9
CDR3: ASSLGPSNQPQH

length: 12
size: few
J: TRBJ2-1
V: TRBV6-2/TRBV6-3
CDR3: ASNLGWDWNEQF

length: 15
size: few
J: TRBJ1-1
V: TRBV5-8
CDR3: ASPWGSLGQSNTEAF

length: 14
size: -
J: TRBJ1-3
V: TRBV6-5
CDR3: ASSYGPGGSGNTIY

length: 11
size: -
J: TRBJ2-3
V: TRBV6-5
CDR3: ASSRATGDTQY

length: 12
size: -
J: TRBJ2-7
V: TRBV28
CDR3: ASSLTRPAYEQY

length: 10
size: few
J: TRBJ1-4
V: TRBV18
CDR3: ASSPQDEKLF

length: 14
size: few
J: TRBJ1-5
V: TRBV6-5
CDR3: ASSRTAPGSDQPQH

length: 10
size: -
J: TRBJ2-7
V: TRBV28
CDR3: ASSSALVEQY

length: 17
size: -
J: TRBJ2-3
V: TRBV20-1
CDR3: SARDRDLVLTSSTDTQY

length: 14
size: few
J: TRBJ2-3
V: TRBV27
CDR3: ASSRTGGWGTDTQY

length: 12
size: -
J: TRBJ2-7
V: TRBV5-1
CDR3: ASNRGDRGSEQY

length: 14
size: -
J: TRBJ2-1
V: TRBV4-1
CDR3: ASSQRDSGSYNEQF

length: 13
size: few
J: TRBJ2-3
V: TRBV5-1
CDR3: ASSLAGTHTDTQY

length: 12
size: few
J: TRBJ1-2
V: TRBV18
CDR3: ASSARDGPYGYT

length: 12
size: few
J: TRBJ2-2
V: TRBV7-6
CDR3: ASSPETIAGELF

length: 14
size: few
J: TRBJ2-7
V: TRBV20-1
CDR3: SARDAERFSSYEQY

length: 10
size: few
J: TRBJ2-7
V: TRBV29-1
CDR3: SVGTGIHEQY

length: 11
size: -
J: TRBJ2-5
V: TRBV5-1
CDR3: ASTRDSQETQY

length: 12
size: -
J: TRBJ1-1
V: TRBV18
CDR3: ASSPLRENTEAF

length: 14
size: -
J: TRBJ2-1
V: TRBV7-9
CDR3: ASSPPIAGGPGEQF

length: 14
size: few
J: TRBJ2-7
V: TRBV27
CDR3: ASTLVGPVSSYEQY

length: 13
size: few
J: TRBJ2-1
V: TRBV7-2
CDR3: ASSLEGLAGAEQF

length: 11
size: -
J: TRBJ2-3
V: TRBV20-1
CDR3: SASASRTDTQY

length: 16
size: few
J: TRBJ2-5
V: TRBV11-2
CDR3: ASSPLGGLAGGGETQY